This TCR beta chain was sequenced in a study of blood T cell repertoires in COVID-19. Study-level information: The samples span acute and convalescent COVID-19 from the United States, Italy and Spain.

The data were produced by immunoSEQ multiplex PCR, yet TCRdb's version contains in-frame clones alone and is incomplete. The sample lists 100,000 to 150,000 clones; 84% were seen once. This CDR3 spans 13 amino acids. Germline CDR1 and CDR2: SGHDN and FVKESK. Trimming removed 0 bases from V and 8 bases from J, with 11 bases in between. This chain links TRBV14 with TRBJ2-7, with D tentatively TRBD1 (5 bases). Sequenced material: peripheral blood. The receptor comes from a woman aged 25 to 45 who had recovered from COVID-19. CDR3 protein: CASSQDSGMQQYF. The CDR3 DNA reads TGTGCCAGCAGCCAAGATTCAGGGATGCAGCAGTACTTC.